These T cell receptor beta chains were read from a single sample in a study of shared clonotypes between healthy human individuals. The assay was immunoSEQ multiplex PCR, and TCRdb's table has in-frame clones only and misses some. The repertoire has around 2.5 million clones, over 85% of them found once; the top ten carry about 0.39%. The sample consisted of naive CD4+ T cells from PBMCs. The receptors stem from a man between 18 and 29 years old in good health. Some clones in this sample may be carry-over from other donors' samples. Both conserved end residues are part of each CDR3. The D gene is left open where the match is weak.

d_gene: TRBD2; v_gene: TRBV6-5; j_gene: TRBJ2-7; CDR3aa: CASSYSGTSGTQYF
d_gene: -; v_gene: TRBV28; j_gene: TRBJ1-5; CDR3aa: CASSLPLSTSNQPQHF
d_gene: -; v_gene: TRBV5-6; j_gene: TRBJ1-2; CDR3aa: CASSLRGDYGYTF
d_gene: TRBD1; v_gene: TRBV28; j_gene: TRBJ1-2; CDR3aa: CASSSPGTAFYGYTF
d_gene: -; v_gene: TRBV29-1; j_gene: TRBJ1-1; CDR3aa: CSVLLRGGVNTEAFF
d_gene: TRBD2; v_gene: TRBV5-1; j_gene: TRBJ2-1; CDR3aa: CASSLASGLGGSYNEQFF
d_gene: TRBD2; v_gene: TRBV7-3; j_gene: TRBJ2-7; CDR3aa: CASSLIRLAGAYEQYF
d_gene: -; v_gene: TRBV28; j_gene: TRBJ2-7; CDR3aa: CASSPRAYEQYF
d_gene: TRBD2; v_gene: TRBV7-9; j_gene: TRBJ2-5; CDR3aa: CASPGGSSQETQYF
d_gene: -; v_gene: TRBV18; j_gene: TRBJ2-2; CDR3aa: CASSSQAGTGELFF
d_gene: -; v_gene: TRBV7-3; j_gene: TRBJ2-7; CDR3aa: CASSLYQAPDEQYF
d_gene: -; v_gene: TRBV28; j_gene: TRBJ2-3; CDR3aa: CASLTATDTQYF
d_gene: TRBD1; v_gene: TRBV11-2; j_gene: TRBJ1-2; CDR3aa: CASSLRQGQAMTNYGYTF
d_gene: -; v_gene: TRBV18; j_gene: TRBJ2-3; CDR3aa: CASSPRGITDTQYF
d_gene: -; v_gene: TRBV7-9; j_gene: TRBJ1-5; CDR3aa: CASSLGVGQGSNQPQHF
d_gene: -; v_gene: TRBV6-1; j_gene: TRBJ1-5; CDR3aa: CASSDRGAVGNQPQHF
d_gene: -; v_gene: TRBV29-1; j_gene: TRBJ2-7; CDR3aa: CSAARVRDEQYF
d_gene: TRBD2; v_gene: TRBV5-1; j_gene: TRBJ2-7; CDR3aa: CASSFSGKGYEQYF
d_gene: TRBD2; v_gene: TRBV28; j_gene: TRBJ2-1; CDR3aa: CASSPSSGAGNDEQFF
d_gene: -; v_gene: TRBV2; j_gene: TRBJ1-5; CDR3aa: CASKTEGQPQHF
d_gene: -; v_gene: TRBV4-3; j_gene: TRBJ2-2; CDR3aa: CASSQDRITPGGELFF
d_gene: -; v_gene: TRBV28; j_gene: TRBJ1-5; CDR3aa: CASSLARGDRSNQPQHF